This TCR beta chain was captured in a study of Graves' ophthalmopathy and Graves' hyperthyroidism. Study background: Samples of peripheral blood were obtained at initial diagnosis, prior to treatment of any kind.

RNA transcripts were the template, and TCR beta CDR3 regions were amplified from them. First-round RT-PCR relied on HTBI primers, and a second-round multiplex PCR came next. TCRdb analysed the multiplex PCR reads with MiXCR anew, one entry per CDR3 protein. The sample includes about 700,000 distinct CDR3 sequences, over 40% of them seen just once. Study-wide results and caveats: With almost 90% sensitivity and more than 75% specificity, a 13-signature model separated ophthalmopathy from stable hyperthyroidism. Among expanded thyroid clonotypes above 0.001 frequency, most also occurred in blood.

In germline, CDR1 is ENHRY, CDR2 SYGVKD. The CDR3 extends over 15 amino acids. The V end was cut by 6 bases, the J end by 0 bases, with 12 bases between. Physicians reached a diagnosis by relying on clinical symptoms, serum thyroxine, TRAb, thyroid ultrasound and orbital computed tomography. Turning to this clonotype: Its antigen remains unidentified.

The TCR sequence derives from an adult man with Graves' ophthalmopathy. Sequenced sample: peripheral blood. The V and J genes are TRBV10-3 and TRBJ1-3, with D maybe TRBD1 (5 bases). CDR3 region: CAISEGPGSGNTIYF. The CDR3 DNA reads as TGTGCCATCAGCGAGGGGCCCGGCTCTGGAAACACCATATATTTT.